This T cell receptor (beta chain) was captured by sequencing in a study of T-cell memory formation after mild COVID-19. Study context: The two donors had largely donor-specific TCR clusters. Study outcomes and limitations: CD4/CD8 balance characterized clones contracting day 15 to 85, and CD4+ skew characterized later expanders. The appearance of some responding clones in pre-infection memory suggested that cross-reactive memory joined.

This clonotype was picked up a small number of times. Its antigen is still unknown. TCRdb analysed the 5' RACE reads with MiXCR anew, one entry per CDR3 protein. Of about 360,000 distinct CDR3 sequences detected, approximately 14% appear once; the ten largest clones hold 22%. Sequenced material: PBMCs or a T cell subset sorted from them (not recorded which). The sequence was obtained from a man aged 18 to 30 who had mild COVID-19 (a few samples of this study predate the infection). Cell type and time point are not known.

CDR3 bases: TGTGCCAGCAGCCCAACGGGGTCCCCCTACAATGAGCAGTTCTTC. Translated, it gives CASSPTGSPYNEQFF. The chain employs TRBV3-1 and TRBJ2-1; a weak D match, TRBD2 (5 bases). CDR3 length: 15 residues. V was cut by 4 bases and J by 2 bases, with 12 bases left in between. The V gene's germline CDR1 is LGHDT and CDR2 YNNKEL (reference sequence).